This T cell receptor (beta chain) was obtained from a study of T cells expressing NK-cell markers. This CDR3 comprises 13 residues. The germline gives CDR1 DFQATT, CDR2 SNEGSKA (reference sequence). TCRdb reprocessed the 5' RACE reads; each CDR3 protein has one entry and no DNA is given. The repertoire table contains roughly 430,000 distinct CDR3 sequences. This TCR was sampled from a woman between 18 and 70 years old in good health. The sample taken for sequencing was blood T cells: a sorted CD56 or NKG2C T cell subset, CD4+ or CD8+ T cells, or bulk PBMC T cells (not recorded which). This chain connects TRBV20-1 to TRBJ1-1. The CDR3 reads CSARGRADTEAFF.